Listed here are 25 T cell receptor beta chains from one sample, sequenced in a study of technical replicates of blood from several donors. Assay: immunoSEQ multiplex PCR; the TCRdb copy retains only in-frame clones and omits some. The data show tens of thousands of clones, with about 95% seen just once and about 0.25% held by the top ten. The sample comprised T cells isolated from PBMCs. The receptors shown here come from a human donor in good health.

V and J are TRBV5-5 and TRBJ1-2; TRBD1 is a possible D gene (6 bases). V shed 5 bases and J shed 4 bases, with 12 bases lying between them. Germline V gives CDR1 SGHKS, CDR2 YYEKEE (reference sequence). This CDR3 has 13 residues. The CDR3 region is CASSYGGSYGYTF. CDR3 coding DNA: TGTGCCAGCAGTTATGGGGGCAGCTATGGCTACACCTTC.

The rearrangement links TRBV6-5 to TRBJ1-6; D is uncertain. This CDR3 contains 15 residues. The V end was cut by 7 bases, the J end by 5 bases, with 15 bases between. CDR1 MNHEY and CDR2 SVGAGI come from the germline V gene. The DNA for the CDR3 is TGTGCCAGCACCTTAGCGGGAACTCATAATTCACCCCTCCACTTT. This translates into CASTLAGTHNSPLHF.

The CDR3 DNA reads TGTGCCTGGAGTGGCTACTTAACCTGGACAGGGGGACTCTCCGAGCAGTACTTC. This gives the protein CAWSGYLTWTGGLSEQYF. The chain combines TRBV30 with TRBJ2-7; 10 nucleotides align to TRBD1. V gave up 1 base and J gave up 6 bases; unmatched junction bases: 18. This CDR3 spans 18 amino acids. The V gene's germline CDR1 is GTSNPN and CDR2 SVGIG (reference sequence). Looking up the rest from reference TRBV30 and TRBJ2-7 gives the full variable domain: SQTIHQWPATLVQPVGSPLSLECTVEGTSNPNLYWYRQAAGRGLQLLFYSVGIGQISSEVPQNLSASRPQDRQFILSSKKLLLSDSGFYLCAWSGYLTWTGGLSEQYFGPGTRLTVT.

This clone was observed a few times. V is TRBV5-1 and J is TRBJ1-1; 8 bases match TRBD1. Germline values: CDR1 SGHRS, CDR2 YFSETQ. The CDR3 loop spans 12 amino acids. Unmatched junction bases numbered 4, after V lost 5 bases and J lost 7 bases. CDR3 amino acids: CASRDGQGEAFF. The DNA of the CDR3 is TGCGCCAGCAGAGACGGACAGGGTGAAGCTTTCTTT. Variable domain in full (rest from reference TRBV5-1 and TRBJ1-1): KAGVTQTPRYLIKTRGQQVTLSCSPISGHRSVSWYQQTPGQGLQFLFEYFSETQRNKGNFPGRFSGRQFSNSRSEMNVSTLELGDSALYLCASRDGQGEAFFGQGTRLTVV.

The chain links TRBV19 to TRBJ1-1, with TRBD1 matching 8 bases. Per the germline V gene, CDR1 is LNHDA and CDR2 is SQIVND (reference sequence). Losses at the gene ends were 6 bases for V and 0 bases for J; bases not matched to a gene: 3. The CDR3 spans 14 residues. CDR3 protein: CASSDRGVNTEAFF. DNA for the CDR3: TGTGCCAGTAGCGACAGGGGCGTGAACACTGAAGCTTTCTTT.

The chain uses TRBV12-5 and TRBJ2-7; D uncertain. Germline lookup yields CDR1 LGHNT and CDR2 FRNRAP. Trimming removed 7 bases from V and 0 bases from J, with 16 bases in between. This CDR3 contains 15 residues. In nucleotides, the CDR3 is TGTGCTAGTGCCACAGAATACGGAAGCTCCTACGAGCAGTACTTC. It yields the protein CASATEYGSSYEQYF.

This rearrangement joins TRBV7-2 to TRBJ1-2; 7 bases map to TRBD1. Losses at the gene ends were 4 bases for V and 1 base for J; bases not matched to a gene: 6. The CDR3 extends over 15 amino acids. Germline CDR1 reads SGHTA; CDR2 reads FQGNSA. The CDR3 spells CASSSSGTDNYGYTF. The CDR3, as DNA: TGTGCCAGCAGCTCTTCCGGGACAGATAACTATGGCTACACCTTC.

This sequence joins TRBV27 and TRBJ2-1, with a possible D match to TRBD1 (5 bases). This CDR3 is built from 13 residues. The V gene lost 7 bases and the J gene lost 2 bases, with 9 bases spanning the gap. CDR1 is MNHEY and CDR2 is SMNVEV in the germline V gene (reference sequence). The CDR3 loop is CASKIGAYNEQFF. The DNA of the CDR3 is TGTGCCAGCAAGATAGGGGCCTACAATGAGCAGTTCTTC.

This chain joins TRBV11-2 and TRBJ2-1; 7 nucleotides line up with TRBD1. This CDR3 region has 17 residues. With 0 bases clipped from V and 2 bases from J, the junction kept 7 bases outside the gene matches. In germline, CDR1 is SGHAT, CDR2 FQNNGV. In nucleotides, the CDR3 is TGTGCCAGCAGCTTAGATCGGAACAGGGGAACCTACAATGAGCAGTTCTTC. Translating it yields CASSLDRNRGTYNEQFF.

The chain uses TRBV27 and TRBJ2-7; 7 nucleotides line up with TRBD1. The CDR3 covers 15 residues. V shed 0 bases, J shed 2 bases, and the junction held 4 bases outside the gene matches. From germline, CDR1 is MNHEY and CDR2 SMNVEV (reference sequence). Here the CDR3 DNA reads TGTGCCAGCAGTTTATCGTCGGGACAGCCCTACGAGCAGTACTTC. It translates to CASSLSSGQPYEQYF.

This chain's CDR3 is CASMGGGYNEQFF. The CDR3 DNA sequence: TGCGCCAGCATGGGCGGGGGATACAATGAGCAGTTCTTC. The rearrangement links TRBV5-1 to TRBJ2-1, with 7 positions matching TRBD2. V shed 6 bases, J shed 4 bases, and the junction held 4 bases outside the gene matches. The CDR3 sequence is 13 residues long. The germline V gene encodes CDR1 SGHRS and CDR2 YFSETQ.

V is TRBV30 and J is TRBJ1-2, with 9 bases lining up with TRBD1. This CDR3 has 13 residues. Germline V gives CDR1 GTSNPN, CDR2 SVGIG (reference sequence). V shed 8 bases and J 4 bases; nucleotides not matched to a gene: 8. The CDR3 region is CAGPGQGRYGYTF. The CDR3 nucleotides read TGTGCCGGACCGGGACAGGGTCGCTATGGCTACACCTTC.

The chain recombines TRBV29-1 with TRBJ2-5, with 11 bases matching TRBD1. Germline CDR1 is SQVTM and CDR2 is ANQGSEA. Unmatched junction bases numbered 8, after V lost 6 bases and J lost 5 bases. CDR3 size: 14 residues. This CDR3 reads CSVWTGGGLETQYF. DNA for the CDR3: TGCAGCGTCTGGACAGGGGGCGGGTTGGAGACCCAGTACTTC.

The chain employs TRBV11-3 and TRBJ2-5, with TRBD1 matching 8 bases. V dropped 4 bases and J dropped 5; count of bases not matched to a gene: 3. This CDR3 has 13 amino acids. Germline V lookup: CDR1 SGHNT, CDR2 YENEEA. Written as DNA, the CDR3 is TGTGCCAGCAGCTCAAGGACAGGGGAGACCCAGTACTTC. Protein: CASSSRTGETQYF.

The CDR3 nucleotides are TGCAGCGTTGAAGACCGTACAGGGGCGGATGGCTACACCTTC. It codes for CSVEDRTGADGYTF. V gene TRBV29-1 combines with J gene TRBJ1-2, with TRBD1 identical over 7 bases. The CDR3 length is 14 residues. Losses at the gene ends were 0 bases for V and 6 bases for J; bases not matched to a gene: 7. Germline values: CDR1 SQVTM, CDR2 ANQGSEA.

The V gene is TRBV6-5, the J gene TRBJ1-1, with D perhaps TRBD1 (6 bases). Trimming left V 6 bases short and J 0 bases short, with 11 bases between. Germline-derived CDR1 and CDR2 are MNHEY and SVGAGI. The CDR3 extends over 14 amino acids. The CDR3 nucleotides are TGTGCCAGCAGACAGGGCCCAATGAACACTGAAGCTTTCTTT. Encoded protein: CASRQGPMNTEAFF.

The chain couples TRBV30 to TRBJ2-3, with a possible D match to TRBD2 (6 bases). Trimming cost V 6 bases and J 2 bases, with 15 bases left between them. Germline V gene sequence: CDR1 GTSNPN, CDR2 SVGIG (reference sequence). The CDR3 consists of 14 residues. The CDR3 is CACGTSLFTDTQYF. CDR3 nucleotides: TGTGCCTGTGGTACTAGCTTATTCACAGATACGCAGTATTTT.

The J gene is TRBJ2-2, the V gene TRBV19; the D gene is possibly TRBD1 (7 bases). This CDR3 comprises 16 residues. Germline V gene data show CDR1 as LNHDA and CDR2 as SQIVND (reference sequence). V lost 6 bases to trimming and J lost 0 bases, with 14 bases between them. The CDR3 DNA is TGTGCCAGTAGGAGGGGGGACAGCTCGAACACCGGGGAGCTGTTTTTT. It yields the protein CASRRGDSSNTGELFF.

The chain combines TRBV18 with TRBJ1-1; D ambiguous. The CDR3 covers 13 residues. In germline, CDR1 is KGHSH, CDR2 LQKENI. The germline V and J ends were trimmed by 3 bases and 1 base, with 6 bases remaining between them. CDR3 in DNA: TGTGCCAGCTCACCTTCTCCGAACACTGAAGCTTTCTTT. This codes for CASSPSPNTEAFF. Variable domain in full (rest from reference TRBV18 and TRBJ1-1): NAGVMQNPRHLVRRRGQEARLRCSPMKGHSHVYWYRQLPEEGLKFMVYLQKENIIDESGMPKERFSAEFPKEGPSILRIQQVVRGDSAAYFCASSPSPNTEAFFGQGTRLTVV.

The J gene is TRBJ1-1, the V gene TRBV5-1, with D perhaps TRBD1 (6 bases). V gave up 0 bases and J gave up 0 bases, with 12 bases separating them. The CDR3 is made up of 16 amino acids. In germline, CDR1 is SGHRS, CDR2 YFSETQ. The CDR3 is CASSLEQGFMNTEAFF. CDR3 DNA sequence: TGCGCCAGCAGCTTGGAACAGGGATTCATGAACACTGAAGCTTTCTTT.

The gene calls are TRBV5-4 and TRBJ2-3; no definite D call. Deletions cut 0 bases from V and 0 bases from J, with 8 bases between. The CDR3 is made up of 15 amino acids. CDR1 and CDR2 (germline): SGHNT, YYREEE (reference sequence). This CDR3 reads CASSLVDFSTDTQYF. Here the CDR3 DNA reads TGTGCCAGCAGCTTGGTCGACTTTAGCACAGATACGCAGTATTTT.

The CDR3 DNA reads TGCGCCAGCAGCCCCAGCGGGGCAGGGGCATACGAGCAGTACTTC. It yields the protein CASSPSGAGAYEQYF. The J gene is TRBJ2-7, the V gene TRBV4-1; tentatively, D is TRBD2 (7 bases). CDR1 MGHRA and CDR2 YSYEKL come from the germline V gene. The CDR3 extends over 15 amino acids. V lost 4 bases and J lost 4, with 17 bases in between.

The chain has TRBV18 and TRBJ1-3, with D possibly TRBD1 on 5 matching bases. Looked up from germline, CDR1 is KGHSH and CDR2 is LQKENI. The CDR3 has 20 amino acids. The V gene lost 3 bases and the J gene lost 0 bases, with 24 bases spanning the gap. The CDR3 loop is CASSPSRGSTILHSGNTIYF. The DNA of the CDR3 is TGTGCCAGCTCACCGTCAAGGGGTAGTACGATATTGCACTCTGGAAACACCATATATTTT. The whole variable domain, remainder taken from reference TRBV18 and TRBJ1-3, is NAGVMQNPRHLVRRRGQEARLRCSPMKGHSHVYWYRQLPEEGLKFMVYLQKENIIDESGMPKERFSAEFPKEGPSILRIQQVVRGDSAAYFCASSPSRGSTILHSGNTIYFGEGSWLTVV.

J is TRBJ2-7 and V is TRBV10-2; a weak D match, TRBD1 (7 bases). CDR1 is WSHSY and CDR2 is SAAADI in the germline V gene. There are 14 residues in the CDR3. V lost 7 bases and J 0 bases, leaving 13 bases between the germline ends. For the CDR3, the DNA is TGCGCCAGCAAGAGACAGGGACTCTCCTACGAGCAGTACTTC. This codes for CASKRQGLSYEQYF.

The chain has TRBV7-8 and TRBJ2-7, with D tentatively TRBD1 (5 bases). This CDR3 comprises 12 residues. Deletions cut 5 bases from V and 5 bases from J, with 10 bases between. Germline loops: CDR1 SGHVS, CDR2 FQNEAQ. CDR3 sequence (DNA): TGTGCCAGCAGCCTCTGGGGCGACGAGCAGTACTTC. This translates into CASSLWGDEQYF. Using reference TRBV7-8 and TRBJ2-7 for the parts outside the CDR3, the full variable domain is GAGVSQSPRYKVAKRGQDVALRCDPISGHVSLFWYQQALGQGPEFLTYFQNEAQLDKSGLPSDRFFAERPEGSVSTLKIQRTQQEDSAVYLCASSLWGDEQYFGPGTRLTVT.